Below, one TCR beta chain is given with its context. Profiling relied on immunoSEQ multiplex PCR, and the TCRdb table lists in-frame clones only, not all of them. The repertoire holds some 51,000 clones, with more than 75% as singletons. The sample is drawn from a study of PD-L1 blockade in urothelial cancer. Study information: Dosed intravenously at 1,200 mg every 3 weeks, atezolizumab was initiated by patients at some point between 2012 and 2014. Blood was subjected to analysis at 3 weeks (second dose) and 6 weeks following treatment start. Twenty-five of 29 patients were males with bladder-origin urothelial cancer. Peripheral blood specimens exhibited a median yield of around 140,000 T cells.

CDR3 length equals 16 residues. Between the trimmed V and J ends, which lost 0 bases and 2 bases, there was a span of 14 bases. CDR1 MGHRA and CDR2 YSYEKL come from the germline V gene. Time point described: peripheral blood 6 weeks after treatment start. The material sequenced was PBMCs, taken around atezolizumab (anti-PD-L1) treatment. The clonotype originates from a man in his fifties or sixties with urothelial cancer. The chain has TRBV4-1 and TRBJ2-7; D might be TRBD1 (5 bases). The CDR3 is CASSQDPGQGPYEQYF. The CDR3 DNA reads TGCGCCAGCAGCCAAGATCCAGGACAAGGCCCCTACGAGCAGTACTTC.